The 21 T cell receptor beta chains presented below share a single source sample, sequenced in a study of cytomegalovirus exposure and HLA in healthy donors. Use of 60 Vbeta and 13 Jbeta primers characterized the PCR. The table came from immunoSEQ multiplex PCR; TCRdb's copy has only in-frame clones and leaves some out. This sample's table reports under 130,000 clones. The specimen sequenced was PBMCs. These receptor sequences come from a man between 50 and 59 years old in good health and CMV-seronegative.

The chain recombines TRBV9 with TRBJ2-7; 11 positions match TRBD2. The V gene end was trimmed by 0 bases and the J gene end by 2 bases; junction bases not matched to a gene: 1. The CDR3 sequence is 15 residues long. Germline V CDR1 and CDR2: SGDLS, YYNGEE. The CDR3: CASSVGGLAAYEQYF. The CDR3 region has the DNA TGTGCCAGCAGCGTAGGGGGACTAGCGGCCTACGAGCAGTACTTC.

The J gene is TRBJ1-2, the V gene TRBV5-6; tentative D call: TRBD1 (5 bases). Trimming cost V 4 bases and J 5 bases, with 15 bases left between them. Germline CDR1 and CDR2: SGHDT and YYEEEE. This CDR3 has 14 residues. CDR3 residues: CASSPWAGRYGYTF. In DNA form, the CDR3 reads TGTGCCAGCAGCCCGTGGGCAGGGAGGTATGGCTACACCTTC.

The chain has TRBV18 and TRBJ1-1; 9 bases match TRBD1. V was pared by 4 bases and J by 5 bases, with 2 bases of the junction left unmatched. The germline gives CDR1 KGHSH, CDR2 LQKENI. This CDR3 has 13 residues. The CDR3 nucleotides read TGTGCCAGCTCACGGGACAGGGAAACTGAAGCTTTCTTT. Residues: CASSRDRETEAFF.

The rearrangement uses TRBV27 and TRBJ2-1, with D tentatively TRBD1 (5 bases). CDR1 is MNHEY, CDR2 SMNVEV, per germline (reference sequence). The ends were cut back, 6 bases at V and 9 bases at J, with 15 bases in the middle. The CDR3 has 13 residues. CDR3 residues: CASRVRDEGEQFF. The CDR3 DNA follows: TGTGCCAGCAGGGTCAGGGATGAAGGTGAGCAGTTCTTC.

The chain combines TRBV18 with TRBJ2-7, with D perhaps matching TRBD1 (5 bases). The CDR3 covers 14 residues. CDR1 is KGHSH, CDR2 LQKENI, per germline. Trimming removed 3 bases at V and 2 bases at J, with 11 bases between. CDR3 sequence: CASSPKDKTYEQYF. DNA for the CDR3: TGTGCCAGCTCACCGAAGGACAAGACCTACGAGCAGTACTTC.

The chain carries TRBV7-8 and TRBJ2-2; the match to TRBD2 covers 13 bases. Germline V CDR1 and CDR2: SGHVS, FQNEAQ. The V segment lost 5 bases and the J segment 4 bases; nucleotides outside the gene matches: 7. The CDR3 has 17 amino acids. The CDR3 bases are TGTGCCAGCAGCCCGAGACTAGCGGGAGGCCTCACCGGGGAGCTGTTTTTT. It encodes CASSPRLAGGLTGELFF.

The chain has TRBV29-1 and TRBJ2-7; tentative D call: TRBD2 (6 bases). The CDR3 contains 15 residues. The V gene lost 4 bases and the J gene lost 3 bases, with 19 bases spanning the gap. The germline V gene has CDR1 SQVTM and CDR2 ANQGSEA. The CDR3 sequence: CSVVYAGRNLYEQYF. The CDR3 nucleotides read TGCAGCGTTGTATACGCGGGAAGAAACCTCTACGAGCAGTACTTC.

J is TRBJ1-5 and V is TRBV6-6; D possibly corresponds to TRBD1 (5 bases). CDR1 is MNHNY, CDR2 SVGAGI, per germline (reference sequence). This CDR3 has 15 residues. Trimming cost V 0 bases and J 3 bases, with 9 bases left between them. The CDR3 here is CASSYSAGFNQPQHF. The CDR3 DNA reads as TGTGCCAGCAGTTACTCGGCAGGGTTCAATCAGCCCCAGCATTTT.

The chain has TRBV7-2 and TRBJ1-3; 9 positions match TRBD1. V lost 1 base to trimming and J lost 0 bases; unmatched junction nucleotides: 4. This CDR3 spans 17 amino acids. Germline V gene lookup returns CDR1 SGHTA and CDR2 FQGNSA. CDR3 in DNA: TGTGCCAGCAGCTTAGACGGGACAGGGAGCTCTGGAAACACCATATATTTT. Residues: CASSLDGTGSSGNTIYF.

The chain links TRBV7-8 to TRBJ2-7, with a weak D call TRBD1 (6 bases). The V gene's germline CDR1 is SGHVS and CDR2 FQNEAQ. Trimming stripped 0 bases from V and 1 base from J, with 10 bases between. The CDR3 covers 15 residues. The CDR3 sequence: CASSLAPRGSYEQYF. The CDR3 bases are TGTGCCAGCAGCTTAGCGCCTAGGGGGTCCTACGAGCAGTACTTC.

V gene TRBV12-2 combines with J gene TRBJ1-5; no DNA check was done on the table's D call, TRBD1. TRBV12-2 represents a pseudogene. This CDR3 spans 18 amino acids. In DNA, the CDR3 is TGTGCAAGTCGCTTTACAGAGACACACAGGGCTGGGAATCAGCCCCAGCATTTT. The encoded protein is CASRFTETHRAGNQPQHF.

V gene TRBV4-3 combines with J gene TRBJ2-7, with TRBD1 matching over 8 bases. The CDR3 has 17 amino acids. Germline CDR1 reads LGHNA; CDR2 reads YSLEER. Trimming cost V 1 base and J 1 base; bases outside gene matches: 9. The CDR3 reads CASSQGHRQGWSYEQYF. CDR3 coding DNA: TGCGCCAGCAGCCAAGGACATCGACAGGGGTGGTCCTACGAGCAGTACTTC.

This rearrangement joins TRBV5-1 to TRBJ2-7; 7 nucleotides align to TRBD1. V was pared by 2 bases and J by 3 bases, with 17 bases of the junction left unmatched. Germline V gives CDR1 SGHRS, CDR2 YFSETQ. The CDR3 is made up of 18 amino acids. CDR3 bases: TGCGCCAGCAGCTTAAGCCCCGGGACAGCAACAAGTGGCTACGAGCAGTACTTC. Translation gives CASSLSPGTATSGYEQYF.

The chain has TRBV14 and TRBJ2-7; TRBD2 matches at 8 bases. The CDR3 is 13 amino acids. CDR1 is SGHDN and CDR2 is FVKESK in the germline V gene. Trimming cost V 1 base and J 10 bases; bases outside gene matches: 6. The CDR3 nucleotides read TGTGCCAGCAGCCAAGCCCAGCGGGGGAAACAGTACTTC. Amino acids: CASSQAQRGKQYF. The full variable domain, completed using reference TRBV14 and TRBJ2-7, is EAGVTQFPSHSVIEKGQTVTLRCDPISGHDNLYWYRRVMGKEIKFLLHFVKESKQDESGMPNNRFLAERTGGTYSTLKVQPAELEDSGVYFCASSQAQRGKQYFGPGTRLTVT.

The chain's CDR3 is CASSDYGTGNTGELFF. The CDR3 nucleotides read TGTGCCAGCAGCGATTACGGGACAGGGAACACCGGGGAGCTGTTTTTT. The chain employs TRBV9 and TRBJ2-2; TRBD1 matches 8 bases. The ends lost 3 bases at V and 1 base at J; junction bases unmatched: 5. Germline V gene data show CDR1 as SGDLS and CDR2 as YYNGEE. This CDR3 has 16 amino acids.

V usage is TRBV4-1 and J usage is TRBJ1-6; 8 bases are shared with TRBD1. The germline gives CDR1 MGHRA, CDR2 YSYEKL. CDR3 length: 16 amino acids. Trimming cost V 4 bases and J 14 bases; bases outside gene matches: 16. The DNA for the CDR3 is TGCGCCAGCAGCCCCCCCCAGGGGGCTGCCCAAGCGGCCCTCCACTTT. Residues: CASSPPQGAAQAALHF.

The rearrangement uses TRBV6-5 and TRBJ1-5, with D hard to call. Trimming cost V 2 bases and J 6 bases, with 11 bases left between them. In germline, CDR1 is MNHEY, CDR2 SVGAGI. The CDR3 runs to 14 residues. The DNA of the CDR3 is TGTGCCAGCAGTTACAATTCGGTTGTTCAGCCCCAGCATTTT. Translating it yields CASSYNSVVQPQHF.

The chain links TRBV6-1 to TRBJ2-7; 9 bases match TRBD2. The CDR3 loop spans 12 amino acids. V trimming: 7 bases; J trimming: 3 bases; junction bases outside the gene matches: 1. Germline V CDR1 and CDR2: MNHNS, SASEGT. DNA of the CDR3: TGTGCCAGCAAGCGGGAGGTCTACGAGCAGTACTTC. Amino acid sequence: CASKREVYEQYF.

This chain links TRBV9 with TRBJ2-2; possible D gene TRBD1, 6 bases. Germline V gives CDR1 SGDLS, CDR2 YYNGEE. Trimming left V 4 bases short and J 0 bases short, with 16 bases between. This CDR3 spans 17 amino acids. CDR3 residues: CASSRRTDQTNTGELFF. CDR3 bases: TGTGCCAGCAGCAGACGGACAGACCAAACGAACACCGGGGAGCTGTTTTTT.

This rearrangement joins TRBV6-5 to TRBJ1-6, with D hard to call. CDR1 MNHEY and CDR2 SVGAGI come from the germline V gene. V lost 6 bases and J 2 bases, leaving 11 bases between the germline ends. This CDR3 is built from 15 residues. CDR3 coding DNA: TGTGCCAGCAGATCGGGGATAACCTATAATTCACCCCTCCACTTT. Its translation is CASRSGITYNSPLHF.

The CDR3 is CASSLGSAGETQYF. DNA for the CDR3: TGCGCCAGCAGCTTGGGGTCGGCGGGTGAGACGCAGTATTTT. The chain couples TRBV5-1 to TRBJ2-3, with D maybe TRBD2 (5 bases). Germline V lookup: CDR1 SGHRS, CDR2 YFSETQ. The CDR3 runs to 14 residues. Between the trimmed V and J ends, which lost 0 bases and 9 bases, there was a span of 14 bases. The full variable domain, completed using reference TRBV5-1 and TRBJ2-3, is KAGVTQTPRYLIKTRGQQVTLSCSPISGHRSVSWYQQTPGQGLQFLFEYFSETQRNKGNFPGRFSGRQFSNSRSEMNVSTLELGDSALYLCASSLGSAGETQYFGPGTRLTVL.